Following are 14 T cell receptor beta chains from one sample sequenced in a study of control samples from healthy donors and cancer patients (dated by TCRdb to about 2020). The library was produced with the immunoSEQ multiplex PCR assay. In its TCRdb copy, this immuneACCESS table keeps in-frame sequences only and misses some clones. Where compared with another copy, unresolved V genes explain less than half of these, and the others have no known cause. This sample holds 250,000 to 300,000 clones; approximately 80% were observed only once. The ten top clones hold roughly 15% of the sample. Material for sequencing was PBMCs. These receptors originate from an older woman with lung cancer.

With regard to this clone: The junction departs from the called germline gene at one end, perhaps through a read error. This chain connects TRBV5-6 to TRBJ1-3; no reliable D call. Per the germline V gene, CDR1 is SGHDT and CDR2 is YYEEEE. The CDR3 runs to 15 residues. CDR3 sequence (DNA): TGTGCCAGCAGCTATGGACGGTCCTCTGAAAACACCATATATTTT. This translates into CASSYGRSSENTIYF.

This chain links TRBV7-3 with TRBJ2-1; TRBD1 aligns across 9 bases. This CDR3 contains 16 residues. The germline V gene encodes CDR1 SGHTA and CDR2 FQGTGA. Trimming removed 3 bases from V and 6 bases from J; junction bases left unmatched: 9. In DNA, the CDR3 is TGTGCCAGCAGCTTCGCCGGGACAGGGTTTATCAATGAGCAGTTCTTC. It specifies CASSFAGTGFINEQFF.

Remarks on this clone: The same CDR3 can be traced to other DNA sequences in this sample. The rearrangement links TRBV7-9 to TRBJ1-2; no firm D call. The ends were cut back, 2 bases at V and 0 bases at J, with 10 bases in the middle. CDR1 and CDR2 from the germline V gene are SEHNR and FQNEAQ (reference sequence). The CDR3 has 15 amino acids. The CDR3 region is CASSLIGKANYGYTF. The CDR3 DNA follows: TGTGCCAGCAGCTTAATCGGGAAAGCTAACTATGGCTACACCTTC. The complete variable domain, with remaining parts taken from reference TRBV7-9 and TRBJ1-2, reads DTGVSQNPRHKITKRGQNVTFRCDPISEHNRLYWYRQTLGQGPEFLTYFQNEAQLEKSRLLSDRFSAERPKGSFSTLEIQRTEQGDSAMYLCASSLIGKANYGYTFGSGTRLTVV.

The genes are TRBV30 and TRBJ2-2, with D unclear. The CDR3 totals 14 residues. The germline V and J ends were trimmed by 0 bases and 6 bases, with 11 bases remaining between them. Germline V gives CDR1 GTSNPN, CDR2 SVGIG (reference sequence). CDR3 sequence reads: CAWSVNPLAGELFF. The CDR3 nucleotides read TGTGCCTGGAGTGTGAACCCGCTCGCCGGGGAGCTGTTTTTT.

J is TRBJ1-4 and V is TRBV29-1; TRBD1 agrees at 8 bases. Germline CDR1 is SQVTM and CDR2 is ANQGSEA. CDR3 size: 13 residues. V dropped 7 bases and J dropped 8; count of bases not matched to a gene: 9. The CDR3 here is CSGGQGAGEKLFF. CDR3 nucleotides: TGCAGCGGGGGGCAGGGGGCGGGCGAAAAACTGTTTTTT.

This clone appeared a single time. V gene TRBV5-1 combines with J gene TRBJ2-1; D is unresolved. CDR1 and CDR2 (germline): SGHRS, YFSETQ. This CDR3 is 15 amino acids long. V was cut by 7 bases and J by 4 bases, with 18 bases left in between. CDR3 DNA sequence: TGCGCCAGCCGAGATGTGAGCCGAGCTTACAATGAGCAGTTCTTC. Translating gives CASRDVSRAYNEQFF. Full variable domain (rest looked up from reference TRBV5-1 and TRBJ2-1): KAGVTQTPRYLIKTRGQQVTLSCSPISGHRSVSWYQQTPGQGLQFLFEYFSETQRNKGNFPGRFSGRQFSNSRSEMNVSTLELGDSALYLCASRDVSRAYNEQFFGPGTRLTVL.

Only a few counts were recorded for this clone. The genes are TRBV7-9 and TRBJ1-5, with D possibly matching TRBD1 (5 bases). The V and J ends lost 6 bases and 3 bases respectively, with 15 bases between them. Per the germline V gene, CDR1 is SEHNR and CDR2 is FQNEAQ (reference sequence). This CDR3 comprises 15 residues. The CDR3 reads CASSGRGGDNQPQHF. For the CDR3, the DNA is TGTGCCAGCAGTGGTCGCGGGGGAGACAATCAGCCCCAGCATTTT.

This chain connects TRBV18 to TRBJ2-3; TRBD2 agrees at 8 bases. V lost 2 bases and J lost 2; bases outside the gene matches: 6. Germline CDR1 is KGHSH and CDR2 is LQKENI. This CDR3 has 16 amino acids. The chain's CDR3 is CASSPLVAGPTDTQYF. CDR3 sequence (DNA): TGTGCCAGCTCACCATTGGTAGCGGGACCCACAGATACGCAGTATTTT.

The V gene is TRBV7-3, the J gene TRBJ2-7, with TRBD1 matching over 11 bases. V was clipped by 4 bases and J by 3 bases; unmatched bases: 5. In germline, CDR1 is SGHTA, CDR2 FQGTGA. The CDR3 is 15 amino acids. Here the CDR3 reads CASSSWDRGNYEQYF. As DNA, the CDR3 is TGTGCCAGCAGCTCCTGGGACAGGGGGAACTACGAGCAGTACTTC.

V is TRBV5-1 and J is TRBJ1-4; D possibly corresponds to TRBD1 (6 bases). V was shortened by 2 bases and J by 8 bases, with 10 bases between the two germline ends. The CDR3 has 13 amino acids. CDR1 SGHRS and CDR2 YFSETQ come from the germline V gene. The CDR3 here is CASSFQGREKLFF. The CDR3 nucleotides are TGCGCCAGCAGCTTCCAGGGGCGGGAAAAACTGTTTTTT.

The gene calls are TRBV29-1 and TRBJ1-1; D remains unclear. Trimming cost V 7 bases and J 0 bases, with 9 bases left between them. This CDR3 comprises 12 residues. Germline V CDR1 and CDR2: SQVTM, ANQGSEA. CDR3 sequence reads: CSGGSLNTEAFF. CDR3 DNA: TGCAGCGGAGGCAGTCTGAACACTGAAGCTTTCTTT.

The J gene is TRBJ1-2, the V gene TRBV6-5; 9 bases align to TRBD1. The germline CDR1 and CDR2 sequences are MNHEY and SVGAGI. The CDR3 covers 13 residues. Losses at the gene ends were 10 bases for V and 8 bases for J; bases not matched to a gene: 11. The CDR3 region is CATAKTGGAGYTF. CDR3 DNA: TGTGCCACCGCCAAAACAGGGGGCGCAGGCTACACCTTC.

This clone came up once. This rearrangement joins TRBV7-2 to TRBJ2-5; D gene ambiguous. Germline CDR1 is SGHTA and CDR2 is FQGNSA. The CDR3 loop spans 15 amino acids. The ends were cut back, 2 bases at V and 5 bases at J, with 15 bases in the middle. The CDR3 bases are TGTGCCAGCAGCTTATCAGTGGGGTTGGGCGAGACCCAGTACTTC. Residues: CASSLSVGLGETQYF.

This chain joins TRBV5-1 and TRBJ2-7; TRBD1 matches at 7 bases. Germline CDR1 is SGHRS and CDR2 is YFSETQ. The CDR3 is made up of 14 amino acids. J gave up 4 bases and V 2 bases, and 6 bases lay outside the gene matches. This chain's CDR3 is CASSLGGSQYEQYF. CDR3 in DNA: TGCGCCAGCAGCTTAGGGGGCAGCCAATACGAGCAGTACTTC.